The clone carrying this T cell receptor beta chain has just one count. Data came from immunoSEQ multiplex PCR; TCRdb stores just in-frame clones and leaves some out. The sample yields approximately 350,000 clones, 85% to 90% seen once. Participants, about 18 to 90 years old, spanned fewer than 25 US areas. Cohort placement rested on clinical history that participants reported themselves. Germline trimming cut 6 bases from V and 2 bases from J; bases unmatched to any gene: 3. The germline CDR1 and CDR2 sequences are MGHDK and SYGVNS. The CDR3 contains 13 residues. The data stem from a study of blood T cell repertoires in COVID-19. Whole-study context: Collection of acute and convalescent COVID-19 samples took place in the United States, Italy and Spain. Sources were T cells, B-cell-depleted T cells, or PBMCs; the material itself was cDNA or gDNA.

The V call is TRBV25-1, the J call TRBJ2-5; 7 bases map to TRBD1. The sample taken for sequencing was PBMCs or T cells enriched from blood (not recorded which). The clonotype was recovered from a man between 18 and 29 years old who had recovered from COVID-19. The DNA of the CDR3 is TGTGCCAGCAGGAGGGGGCTACAAGAGACCCAGTACTTC. Its translation: CASRRGLQETQYF.